This T cell receptor (beta chain) was observed in a study of brain T cells in children with intractable seizures. Data came from immunoSEQ multiplex PCR; TCRdb stores just in-frame clones and leaves some out. The sample holds around 80,000 clones, about 90% seen once. Trimming took 5 bases from V and 2 from J; bases not matched to a gene: 6. The CDR3 is made up of 15 amino acids. Germline assignment: CDR1 SGHTA and CDR2 FQGNSA. Sequencing was limited to surgery cases with top T cell transcript signatures in brain tissue. The TCR sequence derives from a girl aged 2 to 9 with Rasmussen encephalitis and intractable seizures. The sequences come from peripheral blood, collected at surgery. This rearrangement joins TRBV7-2 to TRBJ2-5, with 9 bases aligning to TRBD1. The CDR3 DNA sequence: TGTGCCAGCAGCCAACCGGGACAGGGTCAAGAGACCCAGTACTTC. Its translation is CASSQPGQGQETQYF. Supplemented by reference TRBV7-2 and TRBJ2-5, the full variable domain reads GAGVSQSPSNKVTEKGKDVELRCDPISGHTALYWYRQSLGQGLEFLIYFQGNSAPDKSGLPSDRFSAERTGGSVSTLTIQRTQQEDSAVYLCASSQPGQGQETQYFGPGTRLLVL.